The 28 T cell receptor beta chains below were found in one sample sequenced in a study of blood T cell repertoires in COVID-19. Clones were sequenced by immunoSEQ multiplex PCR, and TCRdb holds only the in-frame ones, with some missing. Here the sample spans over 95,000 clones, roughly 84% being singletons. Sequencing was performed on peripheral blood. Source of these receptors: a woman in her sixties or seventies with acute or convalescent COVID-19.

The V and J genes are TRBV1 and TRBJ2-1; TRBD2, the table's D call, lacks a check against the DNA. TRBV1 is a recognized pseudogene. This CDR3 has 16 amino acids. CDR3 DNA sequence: TGCACCAGCACCTGGCTAGCGGGGAGGGGTCTCAATGAGCAGTTCTTC. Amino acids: CTSTWLAGRGLNEQFF.

The CDR3 DNA sequence: TGTGCCAGCAGAAGACTAGCGGGGAGCTCCTACGAGCAGTACTTC. Protein product: CASRRLAGSSYEQYF. This chain uses TRBV6-6 with TRBJ2-7, with 11 bases aligning to TRBD2. Germline loops: CDR1 MNHNY, CDR2 SVGAGI (reference sequence). V dropped 6 bases and J dropped 0; count of bases not matched to a gene: 4. The length of the CDR3 is 15 residues.

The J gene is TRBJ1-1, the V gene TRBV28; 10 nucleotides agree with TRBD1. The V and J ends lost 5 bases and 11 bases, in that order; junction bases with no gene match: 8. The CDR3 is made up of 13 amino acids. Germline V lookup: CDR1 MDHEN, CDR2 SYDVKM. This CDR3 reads CASSPGTGVEAFF. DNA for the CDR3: TGTGCCAGCAGTCCTGGGACAGGGGTTGAGGCTTTCTTT.

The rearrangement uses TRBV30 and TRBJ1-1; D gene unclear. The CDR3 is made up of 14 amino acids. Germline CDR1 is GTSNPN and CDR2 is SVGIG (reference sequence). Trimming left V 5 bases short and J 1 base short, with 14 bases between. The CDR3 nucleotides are TGTGCCTGGGTGAAAAGGCTAGGGAACACTGAAGCTTTCTTT. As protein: CAWVKRLGNTEAFF.

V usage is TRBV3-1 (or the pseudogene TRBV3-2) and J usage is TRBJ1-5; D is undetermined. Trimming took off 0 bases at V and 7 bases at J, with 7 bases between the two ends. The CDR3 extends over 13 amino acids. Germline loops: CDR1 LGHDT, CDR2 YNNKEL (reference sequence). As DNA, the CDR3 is TGTGCCAGCAGCCAAGATTCTAGACAGCCCCAGCATTTT. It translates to CASSQDSRQPQHF.

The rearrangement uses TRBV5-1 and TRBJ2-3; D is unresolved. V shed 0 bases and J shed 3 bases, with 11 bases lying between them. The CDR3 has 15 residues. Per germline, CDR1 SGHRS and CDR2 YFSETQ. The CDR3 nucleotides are TGCGCCAGCAGCTTGGATGTTAGAGAGACAGATACGCAGTATTTT. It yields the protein CASSLDVRETDTQYF.

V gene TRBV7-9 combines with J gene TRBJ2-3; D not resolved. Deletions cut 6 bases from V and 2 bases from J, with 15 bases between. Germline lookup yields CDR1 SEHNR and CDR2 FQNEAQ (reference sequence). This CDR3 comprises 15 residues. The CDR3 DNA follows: TGTGCCAGCAGAAAATTCCCAGAGGCCACAGATACGCAGTATTTT. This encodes CASRKFPEATDTQYF.

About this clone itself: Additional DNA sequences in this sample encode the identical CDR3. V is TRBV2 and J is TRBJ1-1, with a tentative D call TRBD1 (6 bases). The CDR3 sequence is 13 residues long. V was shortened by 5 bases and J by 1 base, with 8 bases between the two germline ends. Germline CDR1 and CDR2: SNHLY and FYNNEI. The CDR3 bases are TGTGCCAGCAGTTCGGACAGGAACACTGAAGCTTTCTTT. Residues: CASSSDRNTEAFF. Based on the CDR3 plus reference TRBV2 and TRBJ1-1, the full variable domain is EPEVTQTPSHQVTQMGQEVILRCVPISNHLYFYWYRQILGQKVEFLVSFYNNEISEKSEIFDDQFSVERPDGSNFTLKIRSTKLEDSAMYFCASSSDRNTEAFFGQGTRLTVV.

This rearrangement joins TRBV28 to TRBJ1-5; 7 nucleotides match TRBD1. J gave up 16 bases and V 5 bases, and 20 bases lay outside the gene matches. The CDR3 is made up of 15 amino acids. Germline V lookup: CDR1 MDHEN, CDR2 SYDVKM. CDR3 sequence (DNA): TGTGCCAGCAGTAAACCCGCAGGGGGGAAAGCTCCATACCATTTT. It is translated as CASSKPAGGKAPYHF.

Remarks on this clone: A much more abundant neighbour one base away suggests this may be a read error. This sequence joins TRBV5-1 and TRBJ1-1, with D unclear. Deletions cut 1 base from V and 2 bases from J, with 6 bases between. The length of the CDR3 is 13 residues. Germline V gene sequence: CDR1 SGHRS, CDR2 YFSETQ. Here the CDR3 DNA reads TGCGCCAGCAGCTTGCCCCCTAACACTGAAGCTTTCTTT. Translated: CASSLPPNTEAFF. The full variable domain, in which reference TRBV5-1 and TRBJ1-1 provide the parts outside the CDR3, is KAGVTQTPRYLIKTRGQQVTLSCSPISGHRSVSWYQQTPGQGLQFLFEYFSETQRNKGNFPGRFSGRQFSNSRSEMNVSTLELGDSALYLCASSLPPNTEAFFGQGTRLTVV.

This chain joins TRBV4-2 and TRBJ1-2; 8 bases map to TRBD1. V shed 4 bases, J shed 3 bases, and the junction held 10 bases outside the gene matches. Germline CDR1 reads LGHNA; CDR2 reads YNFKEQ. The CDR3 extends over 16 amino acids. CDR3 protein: CASSPRFGGQDYGYTF. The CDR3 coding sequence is TGTGCCAGCAGCCCCAGATTCGGGGGACAGGACTATGGCTACACCTTC.

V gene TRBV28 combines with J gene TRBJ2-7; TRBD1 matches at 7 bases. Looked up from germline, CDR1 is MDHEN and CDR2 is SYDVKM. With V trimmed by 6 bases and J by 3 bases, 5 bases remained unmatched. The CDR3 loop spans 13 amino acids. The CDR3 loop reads CASRNRGYYEQYF. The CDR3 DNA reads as TGTGCCAGCAGGAACAGGGGATACTACGAGCAGTACTTC.

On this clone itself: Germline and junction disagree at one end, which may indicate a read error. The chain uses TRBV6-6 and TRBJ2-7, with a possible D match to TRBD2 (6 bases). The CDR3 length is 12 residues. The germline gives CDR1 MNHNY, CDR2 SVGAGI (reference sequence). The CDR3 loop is CASRTGEYAQYF. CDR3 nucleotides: TGTGCCAGCAGGACGGGGGAATACGCGCAGTACTTC.

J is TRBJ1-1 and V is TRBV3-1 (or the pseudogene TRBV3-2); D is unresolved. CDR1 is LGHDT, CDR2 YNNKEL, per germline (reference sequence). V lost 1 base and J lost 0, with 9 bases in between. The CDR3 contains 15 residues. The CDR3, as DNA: TGTGCCAGCAGCCAAGGCACAGCCTTGAACACTGAAGCTTTCTTT. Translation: CASSQGTALNTEAFF.

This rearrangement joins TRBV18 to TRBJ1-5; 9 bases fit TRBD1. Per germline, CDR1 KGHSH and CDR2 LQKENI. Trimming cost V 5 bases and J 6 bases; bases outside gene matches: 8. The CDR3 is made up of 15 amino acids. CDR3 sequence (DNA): TGTGCCAGCTCATCCCGGGACAGGGTGGGTCAGCCCCAGCATTTT. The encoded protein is CASSSRDRVGQPQHF.

The CDR3 spells CASRSGEASNQPQHF. Written as DNA, the CDR3 is TGTGCCAGCAGATCGGGGGAGGCTAGCAATCAGCCCCAGCATTTT. The chain couples TRBV6-5 to TRBJ1-5; the D gene is possibly TRBD1 (5 bases). V lost 6 bases to trimming and J lost 0 bases, with 12 bases between them. The CDR3 has 15 amino acids. Germline V gene data show CDR1 as MNHEY and CDR2 as SVGAGI.

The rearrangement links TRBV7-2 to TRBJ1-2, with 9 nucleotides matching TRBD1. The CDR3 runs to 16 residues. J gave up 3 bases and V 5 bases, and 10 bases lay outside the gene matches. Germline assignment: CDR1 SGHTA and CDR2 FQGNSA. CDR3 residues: CASSPNYRGRDYGYTF. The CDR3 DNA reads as TGTGCCAGCAGCCCGAATTACAGGGGGCGCGACTATGGCTACACCTTC.

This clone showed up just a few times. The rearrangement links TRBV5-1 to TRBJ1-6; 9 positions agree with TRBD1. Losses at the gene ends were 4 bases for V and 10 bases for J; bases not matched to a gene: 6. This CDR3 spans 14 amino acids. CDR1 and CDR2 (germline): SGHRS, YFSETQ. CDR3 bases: TGCGCCAGCAGCCTACAGGGGGCTGAATCACCCCTCCACTTT. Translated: CASSLQGAESPLHF. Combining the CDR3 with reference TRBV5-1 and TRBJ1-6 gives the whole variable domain KAGVTQTPRYLIKTRGQQVTLSCSPISGHRSVSWYQQTPGQGLQFLFEYFSETQRNKGNFPGRFSGRQFSNSRSEMNVSTLELGDSALYLCASSLQGAESPLHFGNGTRLTVT.

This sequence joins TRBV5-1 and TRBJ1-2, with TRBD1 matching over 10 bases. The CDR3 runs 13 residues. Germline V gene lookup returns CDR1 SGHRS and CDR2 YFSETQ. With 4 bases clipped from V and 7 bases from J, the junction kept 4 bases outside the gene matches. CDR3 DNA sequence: TGCGCCAGCAGCCCCCGGGACAGGGGTGGCTACACCTTC. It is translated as CASSPRDRGGYTF.

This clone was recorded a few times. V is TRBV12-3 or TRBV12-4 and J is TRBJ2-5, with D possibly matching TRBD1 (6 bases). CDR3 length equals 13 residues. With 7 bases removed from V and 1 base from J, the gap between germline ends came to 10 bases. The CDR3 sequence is CASNKDSQETQYF. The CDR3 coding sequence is TGTGCCAGCAACAAGGACAGCCAAGAGACCCAGTACTTC.

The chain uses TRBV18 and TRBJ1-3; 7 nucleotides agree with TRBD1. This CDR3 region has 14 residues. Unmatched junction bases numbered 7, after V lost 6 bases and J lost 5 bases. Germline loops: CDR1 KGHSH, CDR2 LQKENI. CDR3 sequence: CASSADRARNTIYF. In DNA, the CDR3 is TGTGCCAGCTCGGCCGACAGGGCAAGAAACACCATATATTTT.

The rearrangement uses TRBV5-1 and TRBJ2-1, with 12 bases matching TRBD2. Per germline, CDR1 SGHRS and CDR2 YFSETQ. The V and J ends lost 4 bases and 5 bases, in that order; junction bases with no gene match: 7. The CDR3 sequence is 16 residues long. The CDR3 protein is CASSLGLAGPDNEQFF. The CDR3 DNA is TGCGCCAGCAGCCTAGGACTAGCGGGGCCAGACAATGAGCAGTTCTTC.

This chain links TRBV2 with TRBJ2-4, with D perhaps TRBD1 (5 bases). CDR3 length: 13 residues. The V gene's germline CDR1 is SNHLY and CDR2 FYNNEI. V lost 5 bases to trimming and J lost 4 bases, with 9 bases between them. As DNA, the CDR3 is TGTGCCAGCAGTCGGACAAGGAAAAACATTCAGTACTTC. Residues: CASSRTRKNIQYF.

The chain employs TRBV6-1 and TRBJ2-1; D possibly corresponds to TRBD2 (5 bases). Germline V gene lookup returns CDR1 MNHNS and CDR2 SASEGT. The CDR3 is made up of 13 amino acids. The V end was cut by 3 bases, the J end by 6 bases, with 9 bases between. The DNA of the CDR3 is TGTGCCAGCAGTGAGAATCGGGGCAATGAGCAGTTCTTC. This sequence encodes CASSENRGNEQFF.

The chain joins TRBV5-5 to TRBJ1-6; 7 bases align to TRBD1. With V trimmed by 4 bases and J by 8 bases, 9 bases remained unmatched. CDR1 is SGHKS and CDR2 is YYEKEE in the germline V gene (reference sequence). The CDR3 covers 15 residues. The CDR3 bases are TGTGCCAGCAGCAGACAGGGTCCCCAATATTCACCCCTCCACTTT. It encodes CASSRQGPQYSPLHF.

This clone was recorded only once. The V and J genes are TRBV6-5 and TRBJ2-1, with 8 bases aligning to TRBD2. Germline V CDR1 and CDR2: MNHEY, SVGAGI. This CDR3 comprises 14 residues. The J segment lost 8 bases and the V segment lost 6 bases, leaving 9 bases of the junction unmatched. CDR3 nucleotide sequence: TGTGCCAGCAGCTACCGGACTAGCAGGGATGAGCAGTTCTTC. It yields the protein CASSYRTSRDEQFF.

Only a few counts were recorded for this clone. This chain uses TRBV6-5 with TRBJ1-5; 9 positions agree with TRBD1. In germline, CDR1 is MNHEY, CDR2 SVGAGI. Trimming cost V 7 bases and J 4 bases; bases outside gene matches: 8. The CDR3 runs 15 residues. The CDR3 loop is CASNPDRGPNQPQHF. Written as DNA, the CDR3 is TGTGCCAGCAACCCGGACAGGGGACCTAATCAGCCCCAGCATTTT.

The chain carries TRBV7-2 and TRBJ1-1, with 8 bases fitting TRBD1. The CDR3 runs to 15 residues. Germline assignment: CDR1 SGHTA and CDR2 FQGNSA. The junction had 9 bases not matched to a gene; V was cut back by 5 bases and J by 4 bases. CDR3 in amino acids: CASSRDRWVSTEAFF. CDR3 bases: TGTGCCAGCAGCCGGGACAGGTGGGTGAGCACTGAAGCTTTCTTT.